The clone carrying this T cell receptor beta chain was detected ten times or more. This CDR3 is built from 16 residues. Germline CDR1 SEHNR, CDR2 FQNEAQ (reference sequence). V lost 1 base, J lost 0 bases, and 3 bases stayed unmatched. This sample is drawn from a study of identical twins. One entry per CDR3 protein, called by TCRdb with MiXCR from the 5' RACE reads. The sample lists roughly 230,000 distinct CDR3 sequences; around 8.3% were seen once. Every one of the donors was a healthy Caucasian. The sample was also reused in another study, on yellow fever vaccine responses in identical twins.

This receptor was obtained from a woman aged 18-35 years in good health. The specimen was CD8+ T cells sorted from blood. The genes are TRBV7-9 and TRBJ1-3, with TRBD1 matching over 7 bases. The DNA of the CDR3 is TGTGCCAGCAGCTTAGAAGGGGGCCGCTCTGGAAACACCATATATTTT. Amino acid sequence: CASSLEGGRSGNTIYF.